The present T cell receptor beta chain was sequenced within a study of PD-L1 blockade in urothelial cancer. Looking at the study overall: Atezolizumab was started by patients at some point between 2014 and 2015 at 1,200 mg intravenously every 3 weeks. Samples came from 3 weeks, at the second dose, and 6 weeks into treatment. Study-level results: Below-median pretreatment blood TCR clonality was a predictor of better survival.

Time point of the sample: pretreatment peripheral blood. Germline assignment: CDR1 SGHKS and CDR2 YYEKEE (reference sequence). The CDR3 consists of 13 residues. Trimming cost V 2 bases and J 2 bases, with 5 bases left between them. This clone was detected once. Its matching antigen is unknown. Spike-ins of synthetic TCR analog templates went into each PCR. Libraries were prepared by immunoSEQ multiplex PCR; TCRdb keeps only in-frame clonotypes and omits some of them. The table lists tens of thousands of clones, about 81% of them singletons. This clonotype originated in a man in his sixties or seventies with urothelial cancer. The V gene is TRBV5-5, the J gene TRBJ2-1; D ambiguous. The sequences come from PBMCs, collected around atezolizumab (anti-PD-L1) treatment. The DNA for the CDR3 is TGTGCCAGCAGCTTTTCAGCCTACAATGAGCAGTTCTTC. This translates into CASSFSAYNEQFF.